This T cell receptor (beta chain) emerged from a study of ipilimumab plus nivolumab after autologous stem cell transplantation. About the study: Myeloma patients were high-risk transplant-naive or relapsed within 3 years of first autologous transplant. Study-level findings and limits: Authors suggest TCR repertoire, Treg phenotype and gut microbiota support further study.

Of note for this clone: Antigen: not known.

Patients got ipilimumab 1 mg/kg beginning 14 to 28 days post-transplant. Patients got 3 mg/kg IV nivolumab weeks 1, 4, 7, 10, then biweekly through week 26. V dropped 3 bases and J dropped 10 bases, with 16 bases sitting between them. CDR1 and CDR2 (germline): MDHEN, SYDVKM. The CDR3 has 15 amino acids. The table came from immunoSEQ multiplex PCR; TCRdb's copy has only in-frame clones and leaves some out. The sample shows 1,500 to 2,000 clones, 80% to 85% of them seen only once. The chain is built from TRBV28 and TRBJ1-6; D may be TRBD1 (6 bases). Sequenced here: PBMCs, sampled in a trial of ipilimumab plus nivolumab as post-transplant consolidation. The sequence derives from a female donor with multiple myeloma. CDR3 sequence: CASSFPPGDASPLHF. The CDR3 region has the DNA TGTGCCAGCAGTTTCCCACCAGGGGATGCATCACCCCTCCACTTT.